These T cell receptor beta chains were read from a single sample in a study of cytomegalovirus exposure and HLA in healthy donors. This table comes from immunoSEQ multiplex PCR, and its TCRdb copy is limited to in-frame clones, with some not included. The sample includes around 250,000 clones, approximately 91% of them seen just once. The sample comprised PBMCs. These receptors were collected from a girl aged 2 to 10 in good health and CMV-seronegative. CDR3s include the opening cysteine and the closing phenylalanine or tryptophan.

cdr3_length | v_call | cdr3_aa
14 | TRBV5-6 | CASSLRTLNTEAFF
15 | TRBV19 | CASSIVPGESGEQFF
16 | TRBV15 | CATSRATGTGNTEAFF
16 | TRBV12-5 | CASGFSPGDTDNEQFF
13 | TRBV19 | CASSIGGRYEQYF
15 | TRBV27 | CASSALQATTEKLFF
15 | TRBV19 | CASGLRDRGNNEQFF
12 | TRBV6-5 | CASGRGGNTIYF
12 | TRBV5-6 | CASSLGRDEQFF
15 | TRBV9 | CASSVGTGGYNEQFF
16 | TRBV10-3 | CAISENSGTPTGELFF
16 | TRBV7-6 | CASSLELAGDADTQYF
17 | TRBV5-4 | CASSGMVLAGGYNEQFF
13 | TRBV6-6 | CASSRDKDTEAFF
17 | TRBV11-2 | CASSSGTSPSGANVLTF
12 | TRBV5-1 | CASSFNFNEQFF
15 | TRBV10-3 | CAISEVGQFSYEQYF
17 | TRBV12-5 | CASGLVVTSASYNEQFF
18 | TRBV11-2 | CASSLGRGPFSGANVLTF
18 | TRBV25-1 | CASSSKGGSGTNTGELFF
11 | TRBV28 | CASSSSYGYTF
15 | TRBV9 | CASSVGRGNSYEQYF
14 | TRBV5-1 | CASERDRGHDEQFF
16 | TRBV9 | CASSASKTEFDYGYTF
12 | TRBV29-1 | CSVEGQNNEQFF
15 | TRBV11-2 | CASSLGLAGGNEQFF
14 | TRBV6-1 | CASRLTGQNQPQHF
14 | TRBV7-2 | CASSPTSAYYEQYF
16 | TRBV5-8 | CASSSSYRGDYNEQFF
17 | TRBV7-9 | CASSSSGLAASYNEQFF
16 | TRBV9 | CASSAPTGGGANVLTF
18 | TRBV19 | CASSMSASGSRVTGELFF
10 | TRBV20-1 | CSAVRGEQYF
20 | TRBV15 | CATSPTGRQGRRSSYNEQFF
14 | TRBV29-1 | CSVGSSGGKGEQFF
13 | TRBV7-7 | CASATGVNQPQHF
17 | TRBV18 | CASSPQPTGIHYYEQYF
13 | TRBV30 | CAWTGQGNTEAFF
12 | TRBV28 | CATDSGANVLTF
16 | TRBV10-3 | CAIRGAHTRGYNEQFF
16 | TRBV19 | CASRSGQGPLNTEAFF
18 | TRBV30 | CAWSVRAGERVRSLEAFF
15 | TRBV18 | CASSPSRTGPNGQFF
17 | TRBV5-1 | CASSTGSTRVYQETQYF
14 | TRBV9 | CASSGAGTTVEQFF